These 13 T cell receptor beta chains were sequenced from one sample in a study of human T cells and chemical hapten exposure. TCRdb processed the RACE reads anew with MiXCR; each CDR3 protein has one entry. The sample includes over 85,000 distinct CDR3 sequences, about 8.8% of them seen just once. Indicated time point: healthy volunteer bleed at 2 weeks. Total RNA extraction was carried out from unfractionated whole blood. The specimen was whole blood. The source of these receptors is a female donor in good health. Some clones in this sample may be carry-over from other donors' samples.

This CDR3 is CASSLRMVAGASEQYF. For the CDR3, the DNA is TGTGCCAGCAGTTTACGTATGGTAGCAGGAGCCTCCGAGCAGTACTTC. The chain has TRBV28 and TRBJ2-7; D uncertain. V dropped 2 bases and J dropped 6 bases, with 20 bases sitting between them. This CDR3 region has 16 residues. Germline V gene lookup returns CDR1 MDHEN and CDR2 SYDVKM.

In this sample, this clonotype turned up a few times. The CDR3 DNA is TGTGCCATCAGTGAGTCTCAGGACAGGGGCGGGCAGTTCTTC. This encodes CAISESQDRGGQFF. The rearrangement links TRBV10-3 to TRBJ2-1, with 9 bases aligning to TRBD1. The CDR3 runs to 14 residues. Germline V gene sequence: CDR1 ENHRY, CDR2 SYGVKD. J lost 12 bases, V lost 0 bases, and 6 bases had no gene match.

This clonotype has more than one count but fewer than ten. V is TRBV5-1 and J is TRBJ2-3; D remains unclear. Germline V CDR1 and CDR2: SGHRS, YFSETQ. The V end lost 0 bases, the J end lost 1 base, and 9 bases lay between the germline ends. The CDR3 consists of 15 residues. The chain's CDR3 is CASSLEGMGTDTQYF. The CDR3 DNA is TGCGCCAGCAGCTTGGAAGGGATGGGCACAGATACGCAGTATTTT.

This clonotype was recorded a few times. The chain recombines TRBV12-3 or TRBV12-4 with TRBJ2-6, with 9 bases identical to TRBD1. J was trimmed by 3 bases and V by 5 bases; bases with no gene match: 8. There are 17 residues in the CDR3. The CDR3 DNA sequence: TGTGCCAGCAGTCAAGGGACAGGGAGTCTTGGGGCCAACGTCCTGACTTTC. Its protein is CASSQGTGSLGANVLTF.

This clonotype was observed a few times. The rearrangement uses TRBV7-2 and TRBJ2-7; 9 nucleotides agree with TRBD2. The junction had 9 bases not matched to a gene; V was cut back by 7 bases and J by 5 bases. The V gene's germline CDR1 is SGHTA and CDR2 FQGNSA. The CDR3 extends over 14 amino acids. In nucleotides, the CDR3 is TGTGCCAGCACCATAGCGGGAGTGCGAAACGAGCAGTACTTC. Its translation: CASTIAGVRNEQYF. The entire variable domain, with the rest obtained from reference TRBV7-2 and TRBJ2-7, is as follows: GAGVSQSPSNKVTEKGKDVELRCDPISGHTALYWYRQSLGQGLEFLIYFQGNSAPDKSGLPSDRFSAERTGGSVSTLTIQRTQQEDSAVYLCASTIAGVRNEQYFGPGTRLTVT.

This clonotype was observed at least ten times. The chain couples TRBV7-8 to TRBJ2-5; TRBD1 might be the D (6 bases). CDR1 SGHVS and CDR2 FQNEAQ come from the germline V gene. Trimming took 4 bases from V and 3 from J, leaving 18 bases between them. The CDR3 extends over 16 amino acids. DNA of the CDR3: TGTGCCAGCAGCTCGCCTACAGGGATCGTTGAAGAGACCCAGTACTTC. It is translated as CASSSPTGIVEETQYF.

This clonotype is a singleton in its sample. The V and J genes are TRBV29-1 and TRBJ1-1, with TRBD1 matching 8 bases. The V gene's germline CDR1 is SQVTM and CDR2 ANQGSEA. The CDR3 consists of 13 residues. Trimming at V came to 7 bases and at J to 1 base, leaving 5 bases not matched to a gene. The CDR3 region has the DNA TGCAGCGCACAGGGGGGGCAGAACACTGAAGCTTTCTTT. This codes for CSAQGGQNTEAFF.

The V call is TRBV28, the J call TRBJ1-5; D is unclear. The germline CDR1 and CDR2 sequences are MDHEN and SYDVKM. Trimming shortened V by 2 bases and J by 5 bases, and 13 bases separated the two germline ends. This CDR3 contains 15 residues. The CDR3 region is CASSLSQGGYQPQHF. CDR3 in DNA: TGTGCCAGCAGTTTAAGTCAAGGAGGGTATCAGCCCCAGCATTTT.

This clonotype occurred many times. The rearrangement links TRBV2 to TRBJ1-2; 9 positions match TRBD1. With V trimmed by 5 bases and J by 3 bases, 4 bases remained unmatched. This CDR3 spans 14 amino acids. Germline V gives CDR1 SNHLY, CDR2 FYNNEI. Written as DNA, the CDR3 is TGTGCCAGCAGTATCGGACAGGGGTACTATGGCTACACCTTC. Residues: CASSIGQGYYGYTF.

V gene TRBV28 combines with J gene TRBJ2-7; D is perhaps TRBD1 (7 bases). The CDR3 consists of 15 residues. V was shortened by 6 bases and J by 0 bases, with 15 bases between the two germline ends. Germline CDR1 reads MDHEN; CDR2 reads SYDVKM. Here the CDR3 reads CASSAGGTDSYEQYF. CDR3 sequence (DNA): TGTGCCAGCAGCGCTGGGGGGACAGACTCCTACGAGCAGTACTTC.

This clonotype was seen a few times. This chain connects TRBV4-1 to TRBJ2-7; 7 bases line up with TRBD2. Germline V gene data show CDR1 as MGHRA and CDR2 as YSYEKL. This CDR3 has 14 residues. V lost 0 bases, J lost 5 bases, and 4 bases stayed unmatched. The CDR3 loop is CASSQESAGDEQYF. The DNA of the CDR3 is TGCGCCAGCAGCCAAGAATCGGCGGGGGACGAGCAGTACTTC.

This clonotype appeared a few times. The chain is built from TRBV12-3 or TRBV12-4 and TRBJ1-5, with TRBD1 matching 7 bases. The CDR3 loop spans 14 amino acids. With V trimmed by 1 base and J by 6 bases, 3 bases remained unmatched. CDR3 DNA sequence: TGTGCCAGCAGTTTAGAGGGGGCCGCTCAGCCCCAGCATTTT. Amino acids: CASSLEGAAQPQHF.

The chain joins TRBV10-3 to TRBJ2-3; 12 positions agree with TRBD2. Germline V gene lookup returns CDR1 ENHRY and CDR2 SYGVKD. This CDR3 spans 15 amino acids. The CDR3 coding sequence is TGTACCGCGGGGAGGACTAGCGGGAATCTTGATACGCAGTATTTT. As protein: CTAGRTSGNLDTQYF.